The rows below give T cell receptor beta chains drawn from one sample of a study of early T cells in non-severe SARS-CoV-2 infection. TCRdb reprocessed the 5' RACE reads via MiXCR and lists one record per CDR3 protein. The sample includes around 60,000 distinct CDR3 sequences, about 13% of them seen just once. The sequencing sample was made of whole blood. These receptor sequences come from an adult who was a healthcare worker with PCR-confirmed SARS-CoV-2 infection or an uninfected control (not recorded which). Both conserved end residues are part of each CDR3.

V gene	CDR3 protein
TRBV7-2	CASSSGLGRETQYF
TRBV12-3/TRBV12-4	CASSPRRENTGELFF
TRBV3-1	CASSQILAGLVDTQYF
TRBV23-1	CASRNRGNTGELFF
TRBV12-3/TRBV12-4	CASSLNRGTLSSYNEQFF
TRBV18	CASSPRSGQMNTEAFF
TRBV7-3	CASSPLRGDEQFF
TRBV6-2/TRBV6-3	CASSLYRTGLSRETQYF
TRBV7-2	CASSLGGGGTEAFF
TRBV7-3	CASSTGLQETQYF
TRBV19	CASSIVSWDRGRKTEAFF
TRBV12-3/TRBV12-4	CASSLTGINEKLFF
TRBV20-1	CSAAAGGAANEKLFF
TRBV7-3	CASSLGGGSSYEQFF
TRBV28	CASSTPTYEQYF
TRBV18	CASSLPGGVSPYEQYF
TRBV14	CASSQLWQISEQFF
TRBV6-5	CASSRQFNYGYTF
TRBV24-1	CATSPAGLANTGELFF
TRBV12-3/TRBV12-4	CASRVQGQSEAFF
TRBV2	CASSLPSGGLETQYF
TRBV29-1	CSVGQNSYEQYF
TRBV18	CASSPPNLASQGNEQFF
TRBV7-2	CASSSFRGASSRGYTF
TRBV24-1	CATSEGLFNQPQHF
TRBV3-1	CASSQRGDHTGELFF
TRBV20-1	CSARGWTGANVLTF
TRBV20-1	CSASAGTGGGYGYTF
TRBV29-1	CSDSSNYGYTF
TRBV6-5	CASRFDSRSVNEQFF
TRBV9	CASSVNSGQGLSSPLHF
TRBV7-2	CASSPYGEQYF
TRBV6-2/TRBV6-3	CASRDAVRGETQYF
TRBV24-1	CATPDRGRPDTQYF
TRBV9	CASSAPQETQHF
TRBV20-1	CSAGEVRSGNSPLHF
TRBV18	CASSPQLGVGKNIQYF
TRBV11-2	CASSHGATEAFF
TRBV4-3	CASSQDGGTGELFF
TRBV6-5	CASSPPLMNTEAFF
TRBV6-1	CASSEASGSSYEQYF
TRBV7-8	CASSLIWTSGHNEQFF
TRBV9	CASSPSGSYEQYF
TRBV20-1	CSARRPGTRHTEAFF
TRBV5-1	CASSFYQETQYF
TRBV20-1	CSARGAGNRNTIYF
TRBV24-1	CATSDSTGKATEAFF
TRBV27	CASSFGLAGGGRDTQYF
TRBV18	CASSPPGTLNTEAFF
TRBV29-1	CSVEDWKGGISTDTQYF
TRBV5-1	CASSLGRTGDTQYF
TRBV4-3	CASSQTSGSSYEQYF
TRBV7-2	CASSLGAQPNIQYF
TRBV9	CASSAQDTEAFF
TRBV7-8	CASSLAGQAYEQYF
TRBV5-4	CASSLEGTSGYEQYF
TRBV11-3	CASSFGGEQFF
TRBV28	CASSRLVGDNEQFF
TRBV3-1	CASSQGQAGYTF
TRBV4-3	CASSQDIPSGAYEQYF